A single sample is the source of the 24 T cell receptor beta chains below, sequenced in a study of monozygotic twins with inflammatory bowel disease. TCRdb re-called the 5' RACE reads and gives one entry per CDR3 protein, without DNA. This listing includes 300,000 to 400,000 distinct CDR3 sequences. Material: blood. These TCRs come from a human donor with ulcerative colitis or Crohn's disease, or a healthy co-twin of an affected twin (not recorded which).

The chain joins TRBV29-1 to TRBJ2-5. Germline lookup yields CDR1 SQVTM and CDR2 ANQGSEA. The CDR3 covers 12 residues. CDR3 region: CSGEAHQETQYF.

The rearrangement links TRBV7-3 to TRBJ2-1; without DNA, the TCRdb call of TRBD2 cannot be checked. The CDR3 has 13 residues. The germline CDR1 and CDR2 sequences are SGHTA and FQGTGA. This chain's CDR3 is CASSLGLANEQFF.

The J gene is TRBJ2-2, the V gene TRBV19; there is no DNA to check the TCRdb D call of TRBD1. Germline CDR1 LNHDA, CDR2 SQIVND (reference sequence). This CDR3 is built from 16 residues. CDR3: CASSIQGITNTGELFF.

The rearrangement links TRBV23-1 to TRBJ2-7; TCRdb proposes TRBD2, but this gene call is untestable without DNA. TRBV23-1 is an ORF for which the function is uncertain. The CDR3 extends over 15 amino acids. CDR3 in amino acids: CASRSRTASSYEQYF.

This CDR3 is CASSLFRETQYF. This chain joins TRBV7-2 and TRBJ2-5. The CDR3 runs 12 residues. Germline assignment: CDR1 SGHTA and CDR2 FQGNSA.

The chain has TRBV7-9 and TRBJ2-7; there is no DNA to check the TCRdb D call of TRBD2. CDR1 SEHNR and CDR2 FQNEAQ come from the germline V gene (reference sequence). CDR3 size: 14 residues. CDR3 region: CASSFSGGSDEQYF.

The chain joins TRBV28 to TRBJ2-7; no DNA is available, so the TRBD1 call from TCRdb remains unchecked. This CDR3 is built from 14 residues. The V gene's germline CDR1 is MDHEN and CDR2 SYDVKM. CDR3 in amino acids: CASSLPGQSYEQYF.

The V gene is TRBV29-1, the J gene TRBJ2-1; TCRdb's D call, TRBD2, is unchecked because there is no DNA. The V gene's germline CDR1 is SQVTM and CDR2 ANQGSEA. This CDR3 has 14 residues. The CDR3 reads CSVPGPAGVHEQFF.

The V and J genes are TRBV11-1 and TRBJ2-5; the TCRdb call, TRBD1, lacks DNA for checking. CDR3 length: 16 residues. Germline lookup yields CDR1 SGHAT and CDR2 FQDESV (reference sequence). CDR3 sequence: CASSSGTGGLSETQYF.

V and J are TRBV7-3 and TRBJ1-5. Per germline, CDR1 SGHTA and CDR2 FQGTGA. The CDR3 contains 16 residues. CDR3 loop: CASSLAATVGNQPQHF.

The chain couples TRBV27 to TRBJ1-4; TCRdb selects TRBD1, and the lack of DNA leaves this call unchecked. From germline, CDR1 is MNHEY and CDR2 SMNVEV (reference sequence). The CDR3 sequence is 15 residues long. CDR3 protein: CASSSDRGWDEKLFF.

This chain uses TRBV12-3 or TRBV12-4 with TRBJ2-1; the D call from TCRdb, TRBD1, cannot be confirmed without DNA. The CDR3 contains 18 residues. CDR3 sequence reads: CASSFPPVWEGADNEQFF.

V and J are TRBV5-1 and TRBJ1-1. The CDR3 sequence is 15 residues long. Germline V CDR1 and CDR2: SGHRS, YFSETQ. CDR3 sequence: CASSFSSGSGTEAFF.

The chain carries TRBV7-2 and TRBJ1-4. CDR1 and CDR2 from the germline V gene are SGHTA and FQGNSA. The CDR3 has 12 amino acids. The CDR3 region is CASSLVAEKLFF.

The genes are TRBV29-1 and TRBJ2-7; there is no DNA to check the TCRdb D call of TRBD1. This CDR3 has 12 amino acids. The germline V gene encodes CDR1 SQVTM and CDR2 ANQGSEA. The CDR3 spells CSAEDRVGEQYF.

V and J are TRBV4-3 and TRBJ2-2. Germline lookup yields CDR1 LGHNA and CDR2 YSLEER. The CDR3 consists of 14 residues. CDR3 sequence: CASSHSVRTGELFF.

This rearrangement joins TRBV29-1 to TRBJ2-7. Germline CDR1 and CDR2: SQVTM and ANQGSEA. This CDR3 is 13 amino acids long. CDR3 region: CSVVNSWAYEQYF.

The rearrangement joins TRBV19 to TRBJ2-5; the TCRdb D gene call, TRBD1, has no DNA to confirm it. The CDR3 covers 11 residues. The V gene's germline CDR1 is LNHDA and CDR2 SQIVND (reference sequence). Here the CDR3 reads CASSTPRFVYF.

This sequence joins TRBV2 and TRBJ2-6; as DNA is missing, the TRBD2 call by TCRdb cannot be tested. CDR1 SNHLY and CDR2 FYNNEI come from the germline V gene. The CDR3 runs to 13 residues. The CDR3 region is CASISGEANVLTF.

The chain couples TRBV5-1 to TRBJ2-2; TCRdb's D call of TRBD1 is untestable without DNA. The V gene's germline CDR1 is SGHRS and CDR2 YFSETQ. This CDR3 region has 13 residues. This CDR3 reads CASSWSGTGELFF.

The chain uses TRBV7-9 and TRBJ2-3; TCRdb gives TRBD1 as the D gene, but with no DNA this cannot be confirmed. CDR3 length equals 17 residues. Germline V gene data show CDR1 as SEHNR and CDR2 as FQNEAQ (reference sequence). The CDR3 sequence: CASSLGGPGRSLYTQYF.

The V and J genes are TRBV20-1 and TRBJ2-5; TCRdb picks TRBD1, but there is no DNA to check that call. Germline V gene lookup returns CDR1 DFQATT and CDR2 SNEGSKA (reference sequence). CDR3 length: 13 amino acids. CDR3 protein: CSARQGGFETQYF.

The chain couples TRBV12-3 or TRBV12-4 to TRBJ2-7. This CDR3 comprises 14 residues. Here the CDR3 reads CASSPAASSYEQYF.

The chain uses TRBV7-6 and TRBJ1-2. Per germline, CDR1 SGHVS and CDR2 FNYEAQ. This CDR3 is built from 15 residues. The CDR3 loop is CASSLDRTAAGGYTF.